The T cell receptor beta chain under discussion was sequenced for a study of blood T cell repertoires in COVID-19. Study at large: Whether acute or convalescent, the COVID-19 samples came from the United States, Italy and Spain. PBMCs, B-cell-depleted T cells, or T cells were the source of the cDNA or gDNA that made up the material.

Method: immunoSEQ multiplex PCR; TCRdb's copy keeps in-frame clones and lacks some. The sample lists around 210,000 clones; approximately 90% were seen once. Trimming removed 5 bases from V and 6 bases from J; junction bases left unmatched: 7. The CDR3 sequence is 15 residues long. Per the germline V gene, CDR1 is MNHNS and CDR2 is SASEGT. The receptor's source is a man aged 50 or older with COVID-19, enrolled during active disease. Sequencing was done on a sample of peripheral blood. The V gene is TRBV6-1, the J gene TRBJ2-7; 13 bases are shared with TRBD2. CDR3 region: CASSSGLAGAAEQYF. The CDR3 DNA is TGTGCCAGCAGTTCCGGACTAGCGGGAGCGGCCGAGCAGTACTTC.